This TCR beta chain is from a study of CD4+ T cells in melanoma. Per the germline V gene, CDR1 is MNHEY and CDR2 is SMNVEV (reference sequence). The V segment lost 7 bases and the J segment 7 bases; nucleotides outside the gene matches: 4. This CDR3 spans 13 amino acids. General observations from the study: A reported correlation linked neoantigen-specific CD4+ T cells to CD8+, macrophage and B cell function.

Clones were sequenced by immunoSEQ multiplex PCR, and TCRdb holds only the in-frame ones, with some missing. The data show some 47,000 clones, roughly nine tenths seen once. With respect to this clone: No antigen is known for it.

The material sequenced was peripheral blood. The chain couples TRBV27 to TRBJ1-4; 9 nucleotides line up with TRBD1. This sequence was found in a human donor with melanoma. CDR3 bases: TGTGCCAGCACGGGACAGGGTACTGAAAAACTGTTTTTT. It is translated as CASTGQGTEKLFF.